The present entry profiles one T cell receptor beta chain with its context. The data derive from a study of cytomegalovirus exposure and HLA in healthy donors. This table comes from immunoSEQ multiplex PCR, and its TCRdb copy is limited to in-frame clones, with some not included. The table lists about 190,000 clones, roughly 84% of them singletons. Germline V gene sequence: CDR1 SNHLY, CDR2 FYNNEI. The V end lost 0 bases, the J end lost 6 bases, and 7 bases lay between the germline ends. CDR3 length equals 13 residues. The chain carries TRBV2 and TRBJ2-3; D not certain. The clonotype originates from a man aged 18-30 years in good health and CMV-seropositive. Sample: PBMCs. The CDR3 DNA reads TGTGCCAGCAGTGAAGCTCAACAGGATACGCAGTATTTT. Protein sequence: CASSEAQQDTQYF.